Listed here are 18 T cell receptor beta chains from one sample, sequenced in a study of blood T cell repertoires in COVID-19. Assay: immunoSEQ multiplex PCR; the TCRdb copy retains only in-frame clones and omits some. The sample lists over 400,000 clones, 85% to 90% seen once, with roughly 8.3% in the top ten. The sample taken for sequencing was peripheral blood. All receptors derive from a woman between 45 and 60 years old with COVID-19, enrolled during active disease.

This clone was picked up one time. This chain connects TRBV30 to TRBJ1-1; unclear D gene. CDR3 size: 14 residues. Germline V gene data show CDR1 as GTSNPN and CDR2 as SVGIG (reference sequence). With 2 bases removed from V and 6 bases from J, the gap between germline ends came to 16 bases. CDR3 nucleotides: TGTGCCTGGAGTCGCCCGGAGGATAGGGCTGAAGCTTTCTTT. Its protein is CAWSRPEDRAEAFF.

This chain connects TRBV27 to TRBJ2-2, with 7 bases that match TRBD1. Trimming at V came to 5 bases and at J to 4 bases, leaving 7 bases not matched to a gene. Germline V gene data show CDR1 as MNHEY and CDR2 as SMNVEV (reference sequence). CDR3 length equals 15 residues. The CDR3 sequence: CASSPTGVGTGELFF. DNA for the CDR3: TGTGCCAGCAGTCCAACAGGGGTGGGCACCGGGGAGCTGTTTTTT.

In this sample, this clone turned up a few times. The V call is TRBV24-1, the J call TRBJ2-1, with D possibly being TRBD1 (5 bases). The CDR3 is made up of 15 amino acids. The germline gives CDR1 KGHDR, CDR2 SFDVKD. Trimming removed 1 base at V and 3 bases at J, with 9 bases between. The CDR3 nucleotides read TGTGCCACCAGTGATTTAGCAGGGAACTACAATGAGCAGTTCTTC. It encodes CATSDLAGNYNEQFF.

Only a few counts were recorded for this clone. J is TRBJ2-6 and V is TRBV27; 7 bases fit TRBD1. This CDR3 spans 17 amino acids. Trimming took 5 bases from V and 2 from J; bases not matched to a gene: 9. The germline gives CDR1 MNHEY, CDR2 SMNVEV (reference sequence). The CDR3 DNA sequence: TGTGCCAGCAGTCCCCGGACAGGATTAACTGGGGCCAACGTCCTGACTTTC. Amino acids: CASSPRTGLTGANVLTF.

This chain joins TRBV6-1 and TRBJ1-1; 9 bases agree with TRBD1. Germline loops: CDR1 MNHNS, CDR2 SASEGT. The V and J ends lost 4 bases and 3 bases, in that order; junction bases with no gene match: 9. This CDR3 has 16 residues. The CDR3 spells CASSASRTGADTEAFF. In DNA, the CDR3 is TGTGCCAGCAGTGCCAGCCGGACAGGGGCGGACACTGAAGCTTTCTTT.

The chain carries TRBV5-1 and TRBJ2-7; D perhaps matches TRBD2 (6 bases). The CDR3 has 13 amino acids. Germline V CDR1 and CDR2: SGHRS, YFSETQ. With 3 bases removed from V and 3 bases from J, the gap between germline ends came to 10 bases. CDR3 loop: CASSWDSVYEQYF. In DNA form, the CDR3 reads TGCGCCAGCAGCTGGGACTCCGTCTACGAGCAGTACTTC.

The gene calls are TRBV7-9 and TRBJ2-3; D perhaps matches TRBD2 (5 bases). CDR3 size: 17 residues. The V end was cut by 4 bases, the J end by 6 bases, with 23 bases between. Germline CDR1 is SEHNR and CDR2 is FQNEAQ (reference sequence). The CDR3 nucleotides read TGTGCCAGCAGCTCGAGGGCCTTTCCCACCTCGCCGGATACGCAGTATTTT. It encodes CASSSRAFPTSPDTQYF.

This rearrangement joins TRBV9 to TRBJ2-1; 8 positions agree with TRBD2. After removal of 0 bases from V and 7 bases from J, the junction contained 3 bases not matched to a gene. The length of the CDR3 is 14 residues. Germline V gives CDR1 SGDLS, CDR2 YYNGEE. The CDR3 sequence is CASSVGSSGNEQFF. The DNA of the CDR3 is TGTGCCAGCAGCGTAGGTTCTAGCGGGAATGAGCAGTTCTTC.

About this clone itself: This sample also contains other DNA sequences that code for the same CDR3. The rearrangement links TRBV2 to TRBJ1-2, with D possibly being TRBD1 (6 bases). CDR1 SNHLY and CDR2 FYNNEI come from the germline V gene. The CDR3 extends over 12 amino acids. V lost 5 bases to trimming and J lost 8 bases, with 12 bases between them. CDR3 sequence reads: CASSLQGWGYTF. CDR3 bases: TGTGCCAGCAGTCTACAGGGATGGGGCTACACCTTC.

CDR3 nucleotide sequence: TGTGCCAGCAGTCGATCTAGCGGATTCACAGATACGCAGTATTTT. This gives the protein CASSRSSGFTDTQYF. The chain carries TRBV28 and TRBJ2-3; the match to TRBD2 covers 7 bases. The CDR3 spans 15 residues. Germline V gene sequence: CDR1 MDHEN, CDR2 SYDVKM. V lost 5 bases, J lost 2 bases, and 7 bases stayed unmatched. Full variable domain (missing parts from reference TRBV28 and TRBJ2-3): DVKVTQSSRYLVKRTGEKVFLECVQDMDHENMFWYRQDPGLGLRLIYFSYDVKMKEKGDIPEGYSVSREKKERFSLILESASTNQTSMYLCASSRSSGFTDTQYFGPGTRLTVL.

There are a few counts of this clone. The rearrangement links TRBV5-5 to TRBJ1-5; D is unresolved. This CDR3 region has 14 residues. The germline gives CDR1 SGHKS, CDR2 YYEKEE (reference sequence). The ends were cut back, 5 bases at V and 3 bases at J, with 12 bases in the middle. The CDR3, as DNA: TGTGCCAGCAGTACTCGGCGGGACAATCAGCCCCAGCATTTT. Its translation: CASSTRRDNQPQHF.

The chain links TRBV29-1 to TRBJ2-7; perhaps TRBD1 as D (5 bases). V shed 7 bases and J shed 2 bases, with 15 bases lying between them. The CDR3 extends over 13 amino acids. Germline CDR1 and CDR2: SQVTM and ANQGSEA. In DNA, the CDR3 is TGCAGCGCTAGGGATGGCAGGGCCTACGAGCAGTACTTC. It is translated as CSARDGRAYEQYF.

This clone was seen more than once but under ten times. V usage is TRBV7-7 and J usage is TRBJ2-5, with D tentatively TRBD1 (7 bases). CDR3 length: 15 amino acids. V lost 3 bases and J 5 bases, leaving 16 bases between the germline ends. Germline CDR1 SSHAT, CDR2 FNYEAQ (reference sequence). As DNA, the CDR3 is TGTGCCAGCAGCTTCGGAGGGGGCCGTGGGGAGACCCAGTACTTC. It yields the protein CASSFGGGRGETQYF.

The genes are TRBV5-1 and TRBJ1-1; D is perhaps TRBD1 (6 bases). Per germline, CDR1 SGHRS and CDR2 YFSETQ. The CDR3 contains 14 residues. Trimming removed 3 bases from V and 1 base from J, with 10 bases in between. The CDR3, as DNA: TGCGCCAGCAGCTGGTCGGGACAGAACACTGAAGCTTTCTTT. The encoded protein is CASSWSGQNTEAFF.

This chain uses TRBV7-8 with TRBJ1-2; D unresolved. CDR1 and CDR2 from the germline V gene are SGHVS and FQNEAQ. Deletions cut 1 base from V and 2 bases from J, with 14 bases between. The CDR3 has 16 residues. The DNA for the CDR3 is TGTGCCAGCAGCTTAGTGGCGAGCGCGAACAACTATGGCTACACCTTC. Its protein product is CASSLVASANNYGYTF.

CDR3: CASSLLSDTQYF. Here the CDR3 DNA reads TGCGCCAGCAGCTTGTTATCAGATACGCAGTATTTT. J is TRBJ2-3 and V is TRBV5-1; D unresolved. The CDR3 length is 12 residues. Trimming took off 1 base at V and 4 bases at J, with 4 bases between the two ends. CDR1 and CDR2 from the germline V gene are SGHRS and YFSETQ.

The V gene is TRBV24-1, the J gene TRBJ2-1; the match to TRBD1 covers 9 bases. Germline V gene sequence: CDR1 KGHDR, CDR2 SFDVKD. The V and J ends lost 4 bases and 4 bases, in that order; junction bases with no gene match: 4. This CDR3 spans 15 amino acids. CDR3 coding DNA: TGTGCCACCAGTGAGGGACAGGGAGGTTACAATGAGCAGTTCTTC. This gives the protein CATSEGQGGYNEQFF.

This chain joins TRBV2 and TRBJ1-5, with 7 bases lining up with TRBD1. CDR1 SNHLY and CDR2 FYNNEI come from the germline V gene. The J segment lost 2 bases and the V segment lost 3 bases, leaving 4 bases of the junction unmatched. This CDR3 has 15 residues. DNA of the CDR3: TGTGCCAGCAGTGATGGGACAGAACGCAATCAGCCCCAGCATTTT. This sequence encodes CASSDGTERNQPQHF.